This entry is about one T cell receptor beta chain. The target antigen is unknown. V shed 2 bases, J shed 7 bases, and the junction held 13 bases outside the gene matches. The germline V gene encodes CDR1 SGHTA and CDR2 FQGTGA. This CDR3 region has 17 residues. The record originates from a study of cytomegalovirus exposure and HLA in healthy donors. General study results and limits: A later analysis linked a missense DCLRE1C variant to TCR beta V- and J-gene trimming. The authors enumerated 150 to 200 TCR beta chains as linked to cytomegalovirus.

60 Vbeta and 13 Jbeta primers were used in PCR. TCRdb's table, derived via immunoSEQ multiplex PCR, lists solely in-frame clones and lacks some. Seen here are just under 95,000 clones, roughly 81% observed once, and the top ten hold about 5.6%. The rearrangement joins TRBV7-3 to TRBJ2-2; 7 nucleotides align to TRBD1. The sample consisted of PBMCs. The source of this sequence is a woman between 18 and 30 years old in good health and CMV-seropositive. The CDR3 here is CASSLAPGTVPLGELFF. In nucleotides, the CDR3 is TGTGCCAGCAGCTTAGCCCCCGGGACAGTACCGCTCGGGGAGCTGTTTTTT.